This T cell receptor (beta chain) came from a study of T cell repertoires in ileal Crohn's disease (dated by TCRdb to between 2018 and 2020). Turning to the overall study: The median duration of disease was roughly eight years, and at the time of surgery roughly 36% of patients were active smokers. M6 samples were neoterminal ileum biopsies taken at postoperative colonoscopy. Surgery was performed for a complication in all patients, with stricturing disease in roughly 60% and penetrating disease in approximately 40%. Endoscopic postoperative recurrence was defined by a Rutgeerts score above i0. Roughly half of the patients were given postoperative therapy, with approximately 17 on anti-TNF agents and 10 to 12 on thiopurines. The study was conducted in parallel with a multicentre cohort that was designed to identify predictors of early endoscopic recurrence following ileocolonic resection. A total of about 150 mucosal samples from roughly 50 patients were sequenced, with samples obtained at several locations on the surgical specimen and at postoperative endoscopy. TCR repertoire analysis was done in 45 to 65 Crohn's disease patients from a prospective multicentre cohort.

The CDR3 spans 13 residues, from the cysteine through the phenylalanine. This entry keeps only the CDR3 DNA: 39 bases, framed from base 1. Relative to germline, V is missing 3 bases and J is missing 5 bases, with 4 bases of the junction outside any gene match. CDR1 and CDR2 are drawn from the germline V gene: SGHRS, YFSETQ. Roughly 500 nanograms of biopsy DNA per sample were submitted for commercial TCRB immunosequencing. Adaptive Biotechnology amplified the CDR3 regions from genomic DNA with a two-step multiplex PCR designed to control amplification bias. In the first PCR, primers covered every V and J gene segment, and in the second PCR, barcodes and Illumina adapters were added. CDR3 libraries were sequenced using an Illumina instrument. In the original analysis: Analysis combined the vendor-provided pipelines with custom analysis of raw data in R/Bioconductor under R version 3.3.0. Clonality, which ranges from 0 to 1, was calculated as the inverse of the normalised Shannon entropy across all productive clones. High-frequency clones were defined as the repertoire share of the top 100 clones, retaining only clones passing a 95% confidence test. The Simpson index measured repertoire diversity, and the Morisita-Horn index measured overlap between samples. The table comes from immuneACCESS by way of TCRdb, which keeps in-frame sequences with V and J called. Part of the clones is missing from these tables; in studies checked, under half for an unresolved V gene and the rest for unknown reasons. D and trimming come from the DNA, and the V and J calls and clone size come from that table. The sample has about 11,000 clones on record, more than 60% of them singletons. In total, the top ten clones hold 13% to 15% of the sample.

What the work shows at the level of the full study, not this receptor alone: Postoperative endoscopy was performed at varying times within the first year after surgery, with a median delay of roughly 6.4 months. Patients who were active smokers at surgery had a significantly higher proportion of clonal expansions than non-smokers (25.9% vs 17.9%, p=0.02). Higher percentages of high-frequency clones at the time of surgery were linked to endoscopic recurrence, and every patient with clonality above 26.8% (18/57) had recurrence. Only a subgroup of patients, of unstated size, had their mucosal CD4 and CD8 T cells sorted and sequenced. Compared with CD4 T cells, sorted CD8 T cells contained more high-frequency clones, which suggests that the mucosal expansions were mostly CD8.

This sample's time point label indicates: neoterminal ileum biopsy at postoperative endoscopy, about 6 months after surgery. Adults with ileal or ileocolonic Crohn's disease and an indication for ileocolonic resection were eligible for inclusion. Whole ileal mucosal biopsies were kept frozen at -80 degrees C prior to DNA extraction. Genomic DNA was extracted from frozen whole biopsies with a TRizol-based method and quantified on a NanoDrop 2000 spectrophotometer. A remark on this clone: Its antigen remains undetermined. The record has no base qualities; no much larger clone is one base away.

The sequencing input was ileal tissue. The TCR sequence derives from an adult with Crohn's disease. In this chain, TRBV5-1 is recombined with TRBJ1-2, and TRBD1 aligns with 7 junction nucleotides. CDR3 loop: CASSSGGSYGYTF. The nucleotide sequence reads TGCGCCAGCAGCTCAGGGGGGAGTTATGGCTACACCTTC.